A selection of T cell receptor beta chains follows, all from one sample in a study of shared clonotypes between healthy human individuals. Produced via immunoSEQ multiplex PCR; TCRdb's table is partial and in-frame only. The sample contains millions of clones, about 95% of which appear only once. Sequencing was carried out using naive CD8+ T cells sorted from blood. These receptors all stem from a man aged 18 to 29 in good health. CDR3s include the opening cysteine and the closing phenylalanine or tryptophan. The D gene is left open where the match is weak. Size is omitted from some rows. Given values are once, few, many or a class for expanded clones.

V: TRBV11-2
J: TRBJ2-7
D: .
size: .
DNA: TGTGCCAGCAGCTTAAGGTGGGAGTCCGCCTACGAGCAGTACTTC
CDR3: CASSLRWESAYEQYF

V: TRBV6-1
J: TRBJ1-6
D: .
size: .
DNA: TGTGCCACTAGTGGGTTTCCCCTCCACTTT
CDR3: CATSGFPLHF

V: TRBV5-6
J: TRBJ1-1
D: TRBD1
size: .
DNA: TGTGCCAGCAGCCTGGACAGGGGGTACACTGAAGCTTTCTTT
CDR3: CASSLDRGYTEAFF

V: TRBV5-4
J: TRBJ2-7
D: .
size: .
DNA: TGTGCCAGCAGCTTGGGCCGAGGGTCCTACGAGCAGTACTTC
CDR3: CASSLGRGSYEQYF

V: TRBV10-3
J: TRBJ2-7
D: .
size: .
DNA: TGTGCCATCGGTCTGGAGAACCGCTACGAGCAGTACTTC
CDR3: CAIGLENRYEQYF

V: TRBV6-6
J: TRBJ2-1
D: .
size: .
DNA: TGTGCCAGCAGTTACTCGACAGCGTCGTATGAGCAGTTCTTC
CDR3: CASSYSTASYEQFF

V: TRBV6-1
J: TRBJ1-1
D: .
size: .
DNA: TGTGCCAGCAGTGAGGGACGTCTCATGAACACTGAAGCTTTCTTT
CDR3: CASSEGRLMNTEAFF

V: TRBV29-1
J: TRBJ2-1
D: .
size: .
DNA: TGCAGCCTTTACGAGGGCGGATCCATCGATGAGCAGTTCTTC
CDR3: CSLYEGGSIDEQFF

V: TRBV27
J: TRBJ1-6
D: TRBD1
size: .
DNA: TGTGCCAGCAATCCAGGGGGCTCTAATTCACCCCTCCACTTT
CDR3: CASNPGGSNSPLHF

V: TRBV6-5
J: TRBJ1-1
D: .
size: .
DNA: TGTGCCAGCAGTCCCGGACAGTTGAACACTGAAGCTTTCTTT
CDR3: CASSPGQLNTEAFF

V: TRBV4-1
J: TRBJ2-1
D: TRBD2
size: .
DNA: TGCGCCAGCAGTCAAAAGGTAGCGGGACCCGACAATGAGCAGTTCTTC
CDR3: CASSQKVAGPDNEQFF

V: TRBV5-6
J: TRBJ1-1
D: TRBD1
size: .
DNA: TGTGCCAGCAGCTTAGGACAGGGTGAAGCTTTCTTT
CDR3: CASSLGQGEAFF

V: TRBV18
J: TRBJ1-2
D: .
size: few
DNA: TGTGCCAGCTCACCGGGGATACAGGGAGATGGCTACACCTTC
CDR3: CASSPGIQGDGYTF

V: TRBV27
J: TRBJ1-2
D: .
size: .
DNA: TGTGCCAGCAGTTCCGCGGTCCTGGGGGGTAACTATGGCTACACCTTC
CDR3: CASSSAVLGGNYGYTF

V: TRBV7-9
J: TRBJ2-7
D: .
size: .
DNA: TGTGCCAGCAGCTTAGTAGCACAGCCCTACGAGCAGTACTTC
CDR3: CASSLVAQPYEQYF

V: TRBV7-9
J: TRBJ1-1
D: TRBD1
size: once
DNA: TGTGCCAGCAGCTTAGCCCAGGGGGCAGGGACTGAAGCTTTCTTT
CDR3: CASSLAQGAGTEAFF

V: TRBV5-1
J: TRBJ2-1
D: TRBD2
size: .
DNA: TGCGCCAGCAGCTTAGTAGCGGGAGGGACATATGAGCAGTTCTTC
CDR3: CASSLVAGGTYEQFF

V: TRBV6-4
J: TRBJ2-1
D: .
size: .
DNA: TGTGCCAGCAGTGACTCGCACGGGCTAGAGCAGTTCTTC
CDR3: CASSDSHGLEQFF

V: TRBV2
J: TRBJ2-7
D: TRBD2
size: .
DNA: TGTGCCAGCACACCCACCCGAGCGGGAGGGGCGAGCTACGAGCAGTACTTC
CDR3: CASTPTRAGGASYEQYF

V: TRBV27
J: TRBJ2-7
D: .
size: .
DNA: TGTGCCGGACCAACGAAGGAGCAGTACTTC
CDR3: CAGPTKEQYF

V: TRBV9
J: TRBJ1-4
D: .
size: .
DNA: TGTGCCAGCAGCGTAGCCTCAGGGGCAGAAGGTGCAACTAATGAAAAACTGTTTTTT
CDR3: CASSVASGAEGATNEKLFF

V: TRBV6-1
J: TRBJ2-1
D: .
size: once
DNA: TGTGCCAGCAGAGCCCGGGGTTATGGAAATGAGCAGTTCTTC
CDR3: CASRARGYGNEQFF

V: TRBV29-1
J: TRBJ2-7
D: TRBD1
size: .
DNA: TGCAGCGTTAGGGACAGTTCCTACGAGCAGTACTTC
CDR3: CSVRDSSYEQYF

V: TRBV27
J: TRBJ2-7
D: .
size: .
DNA: TGTGCCAGCAGTTTAAACGGATACGAGGCCTACTACGAGCAGTACTTC
CDR3: CASSLNGYEAYYEQYF

V: TRBV2
J: TRBJ1-1
D: TRBD1
size: .
DNA: TGTGCCAGCAGCCCCGGGACAGTTCTCCCTGCCTTGGCTTTCTTT
CDR3: CASSPGTVLPALAFF

V: TRBV13
J: TRBJ2-7
D: TRBD1
size: .
DNA: TGTGCCAGCAGCTTACTGACAGGGACCTACGAGCAGTACTTC
CDR3: CASSLLTGTYEQYF

V: TRBV11-2
J: TRBJ2-1
D: TRBD2
size: .
DNA: TGTGCCAGCACCATATATAGCGGGCACTACAATGAGCAGTTCTTC
CDR3: CASTIYSGHYNEQFF

V: TRBV13
J: TRBJ2-1
D: .
size: .
DNA: TGTGCCAGCAGCGGTAGCGGAATTTCCTACAATGAGCAGTTCTTC
CDR3: CASSGSGISYNEQFF

V: TRBV10-2
J: TRBJ2-7
D: .
size: .
DNA: TGCGCCAGCAGTGACGGCGCGGGCGGCTTCTACGAGCAGTACTTC
CDR3: CASSDGAGGFYEQYF

V: TRBV28
J: TRBJ2-3
D: TRBD1
size: .
DNA: TGTGCCAGCAGTTTCGTATCAGGGGGAATGTCAGATACGCAGTATTTT
CDR3: CASSFVSGGMSDTQYF

V: TRBV7-9
J: TRBJ2-2
D: .
size: .
DNA: TGTGCCAGCAGCAACAACCGAGGCCCCGGGGAGCTGTTTTTT
CDR3: CASSNNRGPGELFF

V: TRBV19
J: TRBJ1-1
D: TRBD1
size: .
DNA: TGTGCCAGTAGTACCAGACAGGGGCTGACTGAAGCTTTCTTT
CDR3: CASSTRQGLTEAFF

V: TRBV5-8
J: TRBJ1-6
D: .
size: once
DNA: TGTGCCAGCAGCTCCCTCGATCGGGACACTCCCCACTTT
CDR3: CASSSLDRDTPHF

V: TRBV28
J: TRBJ1-1
D: .
size: .
DNA: TGTGCCAGCAGTTTAACCCCGACAGATTCCACTGAAGCTTTCTTT
CDR3: CASSLTPTDSTEAFF

V: TRBV27
J: TRBJ1-5
D: .
size: few
DNA: TGTGCCAGCAGTTTAGTAGGGAGCAATCAGCCCCAGCATTTT
CDR3: CASSLVGSNQPQHF

V: TRBV28
J: TRBJ1-2
D: .
size: .
DNA: TGTGCCAGCAGTTTTTACTCTTCCGGCTATGGCTACACCTTC
CDR3: CASSFYSSGYGYTF

V: TRBV5-8
J: TRBJ2-7
D: TRBD1
size: .
DNA: TGTGCCAGCAGCCCCTGGGACAGGGGCGAGCAGTACTTC
CDR3: CASSPWDRGEQYF

V: TRBV30
J: TRBJ2-1
D: TRBD2
size: .
DNA: TGTGCCTGGAGTTCTACGGGACTAGCGGGAGGGCCGCTCGAGCAGTTCTTC
CDR3: CAWSSTGLAGGPLEQFF

V: TRBV9
J: TRBJ1-1
D: .
size: many
DNA: TGTGCCAGCAGCGTAGGGGGAGACACTGAAGCTTTCTTT
CDR3: CASSVGGDTEAFF

V: TRBV28
J: TRBJ2-2
D: TRBD2
size: .
DNA: TGTGCCAGCAGTTTATCGGGGGGGCCAAACACCGGGAAGCTGTTTTTT
CDR3: CASSLSGGPNTGKLFF

V: TRBV5-6
J: TRBJ2-2
D: TRBD2
size: .
DNA: TGTGCCAGCAGCCTAAGCGGGACGGGGGAGCTGTTTTTT
CDR3: CASSLSGTGELFF

V: TRBV19
J: TRBJ2-7
D: .
size: .
DNA: TGTGCCAGTAGTGCCGGACGACCCTACGAGCAGTACTTC
CDR3: CASSAGRPYEQYF

V: TRBV15
J: TRBJ2-7
D: TRBD2
size: .
DNA: TGTGCCACCAGCATCATGGAGCGGGAGTTCGAGCAGTACTTC
CDR3: CATSIMEREFEQYF

V: TRBV7-9
J: TRBJ2-7
D: .
size: .
DNA: TGTGCCAGCAGCTTCGGGACACTATCGCCCTACGAGCAGTACTTC
CDR3: CASSFGTLSPYEQYF

V: TRBV18
J: TRBJ1-1
D: TRBD1
size: few
DNA: TGTGCCAGCTCACACTCCACAGGGGCAGGGACTGAAGCTTTCTTT
CDR3: CASSHSTGAGTEAFF

V: TRBV4-1
J: TRBJ2-7
D: .
size: .
DNA: TGCGCCAGCAGCCAAGATCCGACAGGAACCTACGAGCAGTACTTC
CDR3: CASSQDPTGTYEQYF

V: TRBV27
J: TRBJ1-6
D: .
size: .
DNA: TGTGCCAGCAGTTTATCGGAGGGCTCCTATAATTCACCCCTCCACTTT
CDR3: CASSLSEGSYNSPLHF

V: TRBV27
J: TRBJ2-3
D: TRBD2
size: .
DNA: TGTGCCAGCAGGACTAGCGGGGCAGATACGCAGTATTTT
CDR3: CASRTSGADTQYF

V: TRBV29-1
J: TRBJ2-1
D: TRBD2
size: .
DNA: TGCAGCGTTGTCTGGACTAGCGGGTACAATGAGCAGTTCTTC
CDR3: CSVVWTSGYNEQFF